A single sample gave rise to the 14 T cell receptor beta chains below, sequenced in a study of shared clonotypes between healthy human individuals (dated by TCRdb to the early 2020s). Library construction relied on the immunoSEQ multiplex PCR assay. TCRdb carries this immuneACCESS record with in-frame sequences only. Its versions omit some clonotypes, under half of them owing to an unresolved V gene in the studies checked, with the rest unexplained. The sample profile shows about 1.1 million clones; 75% to 80% of them were found once. The top ten hold approximately 0.5% of the sample. Sequenced sample: memory CD4+ T cells from PBMCs. What this sample's cell subset or site label stands for: CD45RA-negative fraction. Receptors were obtained from a young man in good health. Some clones in this sample may be carry-over from other donors' samples.

This clone was seen a handful of times. The same CDR3 can be traced to other DNA sequences in this sample. This chain links TRBV5-1 with TRBJ2-7; TRBD2 is a possible D gene (5 bases). Germline V CDR1 and CDR2: SGHRS, YFSETQ. The CDR3 runs 13 residues. The V gene lost 0 bases and the J gene lost 4 bases, with 8 bases spanning the gap. CDR3 protein: CASSLGQRYEQYF. Here the CDR3 DNA reads TGCGCCAGCAGCTTGGGGCAGCGGTACGAGCAGTACTTC.

As to this clone: This may come from a read error, since a much larger clone is one base off. The same CDR3 also results from other DNA sequences found in this sample. The V gene is TRBV28, the J gene TRBJ2-5, with 7 bases lining up with TRBD2. Trimming at V came to 4 bases and at J to 2 bases, leaving 1 base not matched to a gene. Germline CDR1 and CDR2: MDHEN and SYDVKM. This CDR3 is 13 amino acids long. The CDR3: CASSSSGQETQYF. The CDR3 nucleotides read TGTGCCAGCAGTTCTAGCGGTCAAGAGACCCAGTACTTC.

This rearrangement joins TRBV7-9 to TRBJ2-3; TRBD2 agrees at 7 bases. V lost 2 bases to trimming and J lost 0 bases; unmatched junction nucleotides: 2. The CDR3 sequence is 15 residues long. Germline CDR1 reads SEHNR; CDR2 reads FQNEAQ (reference sequence). CDR3 bases: TGTGCCAGCAGCTTATTGCGGGGGAGCACAGATACGCAGTATTTT. Protein product: CASSLLRGSTDTQYF.

The chain couples TRBV5-5 to TRBJ1-1; 9 bases align to TRBD1. Germline values: CDR1 SGHKS, CDR2 YYEKEE (reference sequence). J gave up 0 bases and V 8 bases, and 2 bases lay outside the gene matches. The length of the CDR3 is 13 residues. DNA of the CDR3: TGTGCCAGTCGACAGGGGGTGAACACTGAAGCTTTCTTT. This translates into CASRQGVNTEAFF.

This chain links TRBV19 with TRBJ1-1, with D possibly TRBD1 on 5 matching bases. The CDR3 spans 15 residues. Per germline, CDR1 LNHDA and CDR2 SQIVND (reference sequence). The V end was cut by 6 bases, the J end by 9 bases, with 23 bases between. The CDR3 sequence is CASRPLGQGGVQAFF. CDR3 DNA: TGTGCCAGTAGACCCCTCGGCCAGGGTGGAGTGCAAGCTTTCTTT. Full variable domain (missing parts from reference TRBV19 and TRBJ1-1): DGGITQSPKYLFRKEGQNVTLSCEQNLNHDAMYWYRQDPGQGLRLIYYSQIVNDFQKGDIAEGYSVSREKKESFPLTVTSAQKNPTAFYLCASRPLGQGGVQAFFGQGTRLTVV.

The chain carries TRBV13 and TRBJ2-1, with 9 nucleotides matching TRBD2. V shed 4 bases and J 3 bases; nucleotides not matched to a gene: 13. Germline CDR1 reads PRHDT; CDR2 reads FYEKMQ (reference sequence). The CDR3 runs 18 residues. The CDR3 DNA follows: TGTGCCAGCAGCTCCTTGGTGGTAGCGGGAGTTTACTACAATGAGCAGTTCTTC. This encodes CASSSLVVAGVYYNEQFF.

The CDR3 DNA is TGTGCCAGCTCACCGACAAGGCCGCGGGCCAGCACAGATACGCAGTATTTT. Translating gives CASSPTRPRASTDTQYF. The J gene is TRBJ2-3, the V gene TRBV18; a possible D gene is TRBD2 (5 bases). Trimming stripped 3 bases from V and 0 bases from J, with 16 bases between. The CDR3 totals 17 residues. Per germline, CDR1 KGHSH and CDR2 LQKENI.

This chain connects TRBV25-1 to TRBJ2-3; D not certain. Germline V CDR1 and CDR2: MGHDK, SYGVNS. The CDR3 consists of 17 residues. V gave up 4 bases and J gave up 3 bases, with 20 bases separating them. The CDR3 sequence: CASSARMSPTGTDTQYF. CDR3 sequence (DNA): TGTGCCAGCAGTGCGCGAATGTCCCCGACCGGTACAGATACGCAGTATTTT. The full variable domain, with the rest looked up from reference TRBV25-1 and TRBJ2-3, is EADIYQTPRYLVIGTGKKITLECSQTMGHDKMYWYQQDPGMELHLIHYSYGVNSTEKGDLSSESTVSRIRTEHFPLTLESARPSHTSQYLCASSARMSPTGTDTQYFGPGTRLTVL.

The CDR3 coding sequence is TGTGCCAGCGGGCGGGGGGAAGAGACCCAGTACTTC. Residues: CASGRGEETQYF. The J gene is TRBJ2-5, the V gene TRBV28; TRBD2 aligns across 8 bases. V lost 8 bases to trimming and J lost 3 bases; unmatched junction nucleotides: 2. The CDR3 consists of 12 residues. The germline V gene has CDR1 MDHEN and CDR2 SYDVKM. Together with reference TRBV28 and TRBJ2-5, the CDR3 gives the full variable domain: DVKVTQSSRYLVKRTGEKVFLECVQDMDHENMFWYRQDPGLGLRLIYFSYDVKMKEKGDIPEGYSVSREKKERFSLILESASTNQTSMYLCASGRGEETQYFGPGTRLLVL.

This clone was seen more than once but under ten times. The genes are TRBV30 and TRBJ2-2; TRBD2 might be the D (5 bases). Per the germline V gene, CDR1 is GTSNPN and CDR2 is SVGIG (reference sequence). This CDR3 comprises 13 residues. With 1 base removed from V and 4 bases from J, the gap between germline ends came to 7 bases. The CDR3 DNA reads as TGTGCCTGGAGTGCGGGGAGCACCGGGGAGCTGTTTTTT. Its protein product is CAWSAGSTGELFF.

This clone was picked up many times. This sequence joins TRBV5-5 and TRBJ1-1, with D uncertain. The CDR3 loop spans 13 amino acids. Trimming cost V 2 bases and J 3 bases, with 8 bases left between them. The V gene's germline CDR1 is SGHKS and CDR2 YYEKEE (reference sequence). CDR3 sequence (DNA): TGTGCCAGCAGCTTTTCCCCCGACACTGAAGCTTTCTTT. It specifies CASSFSPDTEAFF.

Here the CDR3 reads CASSQRGGSNEQYF. CDR3 nucleotides: TGTGCCAGCAGCCAAAGAGGGGGGAGCAACGAGCAGTACTTC. V and J are TRBV13 and TRBJ2-7; D is possibly TRBD1 or TRBD2 (6 bases each). V was pared by 5 bases and J by 5 bases, with 16 bases between. Germline values: CDR1 PRHDT, CDR2 FYEKMQ (reference sequence). The CDR3 is 14 residues long.

V and J are TRBV7-2 and TRBJ2-2; D perhaps matches TRBD1 (6 bases). CDR3 length: 15 amino acids. The germline V gene encodes CDR1 SGHTA and CDR2 FQGNSA. V was shortened by 6 bases and J by 4 bases, with 15 bases between the two germline ends. CDR3 nucleotides: TGTGCCAGCAGGGGGGCAGGGCGCTCCACCGGGGAGCTGTTTTTT. Protein: CASRGAGRSTGELFF.

The chain has TRBV28 and TRBJ1-4, with 9 bases fitting TRBD1. After removal of 6 bases from V and 8 bases from J, the junction contained 10 bases not matched to a gene. Looked up from germline, CDR1 is MDHEN and CDR2 is SYDVKM. The CDR3 totals 15 residues. CDR3 sequence: CASRGTGSLSEKLFF. CDR3 bases: TGTGCCAGCAGGGGGACAGGGAGCCTTTCGGAAAAACTGTTTTTT.